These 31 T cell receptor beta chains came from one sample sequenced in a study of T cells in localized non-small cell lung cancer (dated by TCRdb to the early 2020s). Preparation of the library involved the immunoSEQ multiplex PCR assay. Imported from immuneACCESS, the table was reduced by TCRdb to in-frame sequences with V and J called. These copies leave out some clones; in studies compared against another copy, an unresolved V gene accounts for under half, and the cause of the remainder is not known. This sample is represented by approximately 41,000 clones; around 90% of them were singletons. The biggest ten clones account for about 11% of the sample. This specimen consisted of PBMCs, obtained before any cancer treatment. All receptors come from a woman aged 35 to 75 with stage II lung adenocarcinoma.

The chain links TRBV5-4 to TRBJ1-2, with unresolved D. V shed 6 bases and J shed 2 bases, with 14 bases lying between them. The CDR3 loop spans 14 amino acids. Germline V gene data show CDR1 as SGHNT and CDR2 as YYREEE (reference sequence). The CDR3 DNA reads TGTGCCAGCACCACCGGACGGACGAACTATGGCTACACCTTC. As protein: CASTTGRTNYGYTF.

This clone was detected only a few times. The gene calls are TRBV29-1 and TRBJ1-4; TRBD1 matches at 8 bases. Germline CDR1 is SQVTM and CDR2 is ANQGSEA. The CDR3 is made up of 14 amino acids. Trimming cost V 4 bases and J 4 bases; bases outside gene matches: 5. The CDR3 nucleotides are TGCAGCGTTGCCGGACAGGGCCTTAATGAAAAACTGTTTTTT. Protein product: CSVAGQGLNEKLFF.

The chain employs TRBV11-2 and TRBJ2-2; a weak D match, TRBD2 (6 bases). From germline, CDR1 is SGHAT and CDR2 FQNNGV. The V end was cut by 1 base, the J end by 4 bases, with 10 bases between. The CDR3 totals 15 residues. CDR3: CASSLVRGATGELFF. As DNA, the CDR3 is TGTGCCAGCAGCTTAGTCCGCGGGGCCACCGGGGAGCTGTTTTTT.

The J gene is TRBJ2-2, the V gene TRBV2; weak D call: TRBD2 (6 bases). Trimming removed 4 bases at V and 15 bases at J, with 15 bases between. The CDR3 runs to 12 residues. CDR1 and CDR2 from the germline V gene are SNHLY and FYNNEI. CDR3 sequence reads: CASSVGVGGVFF. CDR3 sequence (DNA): TGTGCCAGCAGTGTTGGCGTCGGCGGGGTGTTTTTT.

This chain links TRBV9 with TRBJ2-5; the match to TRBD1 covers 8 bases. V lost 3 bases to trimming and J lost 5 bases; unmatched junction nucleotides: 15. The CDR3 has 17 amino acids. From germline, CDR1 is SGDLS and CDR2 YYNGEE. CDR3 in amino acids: CASSALGRGLARETQYF. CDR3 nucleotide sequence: TGTGCCAGCAGCGCCCTCGGCAGGGGGCTCGCCCGTGAGACCCAGTACTTC.

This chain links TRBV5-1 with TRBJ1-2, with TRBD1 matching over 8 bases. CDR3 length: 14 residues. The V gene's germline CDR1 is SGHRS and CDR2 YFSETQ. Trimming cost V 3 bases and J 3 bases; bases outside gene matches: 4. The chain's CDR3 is CASSSGQGHYGYTF. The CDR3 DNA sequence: TGCGCCAGCAGCTCCGGACAGGGACACTATGGCTACACCTTC.

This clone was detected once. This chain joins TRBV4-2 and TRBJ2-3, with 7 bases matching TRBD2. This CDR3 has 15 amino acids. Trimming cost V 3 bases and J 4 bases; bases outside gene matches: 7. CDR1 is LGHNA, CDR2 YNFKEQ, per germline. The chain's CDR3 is CASSHGERGSDTQYF. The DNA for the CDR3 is TGTGCCAGCAGCCACGGGGAGCGGGGTTCAGATACGCAGTATTTT.

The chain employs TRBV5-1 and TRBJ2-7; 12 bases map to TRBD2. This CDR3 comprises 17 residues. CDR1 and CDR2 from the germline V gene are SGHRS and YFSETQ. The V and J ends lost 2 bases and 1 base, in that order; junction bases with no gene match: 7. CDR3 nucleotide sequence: TGCGCCAGCAGCTTCCCCCGACTAGCGGGAGAATCCTACGAGCAGTACTTC. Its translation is CASSFPRLAGESYEQYF.

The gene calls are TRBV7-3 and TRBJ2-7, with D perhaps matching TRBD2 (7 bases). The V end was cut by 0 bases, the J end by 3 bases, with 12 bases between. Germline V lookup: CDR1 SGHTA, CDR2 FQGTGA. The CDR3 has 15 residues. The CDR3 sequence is CASSLTGGPGYEQYF. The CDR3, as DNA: TGTGCCAGCAGCTTAACCGGGGGGCCCGGCTACGAGCAGTACTTC.

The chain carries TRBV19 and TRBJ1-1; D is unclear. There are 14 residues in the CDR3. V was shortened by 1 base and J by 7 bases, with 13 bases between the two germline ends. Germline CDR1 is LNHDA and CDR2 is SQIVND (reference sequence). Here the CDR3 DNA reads TGTGCCAGTAGTATAGGTCGGGGAATTGGTGAAGCTTTCTTT. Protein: CASSIGRGIGEAFF.

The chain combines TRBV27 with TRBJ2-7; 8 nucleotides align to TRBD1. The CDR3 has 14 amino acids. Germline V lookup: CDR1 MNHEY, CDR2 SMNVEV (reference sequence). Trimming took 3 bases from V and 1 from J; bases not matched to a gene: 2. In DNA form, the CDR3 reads TGTGCCAGCAGTTTCGGGACAGGTTCCTACGAGCAGTACTTC. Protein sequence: CASSFGTGSYEQYF.

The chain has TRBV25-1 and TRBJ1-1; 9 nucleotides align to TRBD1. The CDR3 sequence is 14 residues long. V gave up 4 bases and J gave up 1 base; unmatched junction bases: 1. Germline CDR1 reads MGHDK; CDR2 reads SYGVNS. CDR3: CASSATGGNTEAFF. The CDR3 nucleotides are TGTGCCAGCAGTGCGACAGGGGGGAACACTGAAGCTTTCTTT. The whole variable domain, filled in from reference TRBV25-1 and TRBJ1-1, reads EADIYQTPRYLVIGTGKKITLECSQTMGHDKMYWYQQDPGMELHLIHYSYGVNSTEKGDLSSESTVSRIRTEHFPLTLESARPSHTSQYLCASSATGGNTEAFFGQGTRLTVV.

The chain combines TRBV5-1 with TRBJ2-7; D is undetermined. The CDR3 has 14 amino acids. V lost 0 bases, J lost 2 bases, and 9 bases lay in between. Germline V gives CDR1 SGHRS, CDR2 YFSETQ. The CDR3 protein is CASSLVTGPYEQYF. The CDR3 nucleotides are TGCGCCAGCAGCTTGGTCACGGGCCCCTACGAGCAGTACTTC. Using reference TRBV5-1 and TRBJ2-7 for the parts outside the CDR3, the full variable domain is KAGVTQTPRYLIKTRGQQVTLSCSPISGHRSVSWYQQTPGQGLQFLFEYFSETQRNKGNFPGRFSGRQFSNSRSEMNVSTLELGDSALYLCASSLVTGPYEQYFGPGTRLTVT.

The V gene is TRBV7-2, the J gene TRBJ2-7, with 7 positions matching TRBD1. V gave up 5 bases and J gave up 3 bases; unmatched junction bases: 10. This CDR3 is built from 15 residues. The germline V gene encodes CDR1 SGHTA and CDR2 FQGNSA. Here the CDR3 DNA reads TGTGCCAGCAGCCCTCCCCGGGACAGATTCTACGAGCAGTACTTC. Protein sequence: CASSPPRDRFYEQYF.

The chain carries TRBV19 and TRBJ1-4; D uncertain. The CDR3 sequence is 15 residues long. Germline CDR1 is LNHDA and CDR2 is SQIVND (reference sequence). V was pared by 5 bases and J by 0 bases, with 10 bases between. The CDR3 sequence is CASSPRWATNEKLFF. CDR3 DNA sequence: TGTGCCAGTAGTCCTAGGTGGGCAACTAATGAAAAACTGTTTTTT.

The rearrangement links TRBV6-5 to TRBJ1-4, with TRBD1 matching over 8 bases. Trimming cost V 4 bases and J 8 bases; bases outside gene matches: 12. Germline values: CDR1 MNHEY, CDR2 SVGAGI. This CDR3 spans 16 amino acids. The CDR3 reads CASSFTSTGEGEKLFF. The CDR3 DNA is TGTGCCAGCAGTTTCACCTCGACAGGGGAAGGGGAAAAACTGTTTTTT.

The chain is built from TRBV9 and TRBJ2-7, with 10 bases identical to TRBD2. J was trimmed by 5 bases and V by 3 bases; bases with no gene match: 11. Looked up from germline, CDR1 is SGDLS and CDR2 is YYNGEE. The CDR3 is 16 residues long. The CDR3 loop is CASSAIAGGEVNEQYF. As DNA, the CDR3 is TGTGCCAGCAGCGCGATAGCGGGGGGAGAAGTTAACGAGCAGTACTTC.

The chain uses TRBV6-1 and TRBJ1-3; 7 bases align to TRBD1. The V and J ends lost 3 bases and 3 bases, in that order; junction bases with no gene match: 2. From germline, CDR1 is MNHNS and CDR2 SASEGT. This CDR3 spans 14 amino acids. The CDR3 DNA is TGTGCCAGCAGTGAGACAGGGAATGGAAACACCATATATTTT. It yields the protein CASSETGNGNTIYF.

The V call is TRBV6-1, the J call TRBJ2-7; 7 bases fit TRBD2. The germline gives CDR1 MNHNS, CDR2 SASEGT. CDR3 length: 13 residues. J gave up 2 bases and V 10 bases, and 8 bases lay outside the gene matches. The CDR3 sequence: CATVAGVAYEQYF. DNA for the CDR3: TGTGCCACCGTCGCGGGGGTCGCCTACGAGCAGTACTTC.

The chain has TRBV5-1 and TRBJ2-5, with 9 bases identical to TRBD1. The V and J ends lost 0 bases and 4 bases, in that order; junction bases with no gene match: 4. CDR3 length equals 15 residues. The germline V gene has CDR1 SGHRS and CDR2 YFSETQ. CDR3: CASSLDRGPRETQYF. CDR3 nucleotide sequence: TGCGCCAGCAGCTTGGACAGGGGGCCAAGAGAGACCCAGTACTTC.

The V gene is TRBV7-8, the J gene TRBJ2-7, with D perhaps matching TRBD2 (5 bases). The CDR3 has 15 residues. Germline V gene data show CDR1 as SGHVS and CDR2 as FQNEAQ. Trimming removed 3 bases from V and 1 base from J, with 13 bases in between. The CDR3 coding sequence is TGTGCCAGCAGCTTTGGCGGGCGTTCTTCCTACGAGCAGTACTTC. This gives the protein CASSFGGRSSYEQYF.

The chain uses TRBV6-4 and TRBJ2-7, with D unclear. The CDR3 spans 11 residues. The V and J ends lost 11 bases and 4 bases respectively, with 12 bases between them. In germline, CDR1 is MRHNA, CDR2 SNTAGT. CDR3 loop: CAAARAYEQYF. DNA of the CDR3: TGTGCCGCCGCCCGGGCATACGAGCAGTACTTC.

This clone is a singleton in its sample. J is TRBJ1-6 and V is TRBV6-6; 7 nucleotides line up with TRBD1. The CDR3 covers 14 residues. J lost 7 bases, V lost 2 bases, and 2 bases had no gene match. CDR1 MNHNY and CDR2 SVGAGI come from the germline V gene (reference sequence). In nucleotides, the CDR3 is TGTGCCAGCAGTTACGGCAGGGGGAATTCACCCCTCCACTTT. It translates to CASSYGRGNSPLHF.

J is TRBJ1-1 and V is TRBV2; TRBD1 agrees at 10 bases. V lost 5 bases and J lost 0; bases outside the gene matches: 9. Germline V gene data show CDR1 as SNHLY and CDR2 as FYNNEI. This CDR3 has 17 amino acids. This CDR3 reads CASSPTGGETLNTEAFF. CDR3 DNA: TGTGCCAGCAGTCCGACAGGGGGCGAAACCCTGAACACTGAAGCTTTCTTT.

CDR3 DNA: TGTGCCAGCAGCTTGGTGCCCGGGGGAGTAGGCGAGCAGTACTTC. Its protein is CASSLVPGGVGEQYF. The rearrangement joins TRBV5-5 to TRBJ2-7; the D gene is possibly TRBD2 (6 bases). V was shortened by 0 bases and J by 6 bases, with 16 bases between the two germline ends. The CDR3 spans 15 residues. The germline V gene has CDR1 SGHKS and CDR2 YYEKEE (reference sequence).

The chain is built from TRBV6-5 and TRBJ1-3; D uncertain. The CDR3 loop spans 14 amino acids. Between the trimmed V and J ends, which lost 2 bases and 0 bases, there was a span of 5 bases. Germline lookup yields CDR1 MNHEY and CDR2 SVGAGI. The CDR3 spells CASSYDGSGNTIYF. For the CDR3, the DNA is TGTGCCAGCAGTTACGACGGCTCTGGAAACACCATATATTTT.

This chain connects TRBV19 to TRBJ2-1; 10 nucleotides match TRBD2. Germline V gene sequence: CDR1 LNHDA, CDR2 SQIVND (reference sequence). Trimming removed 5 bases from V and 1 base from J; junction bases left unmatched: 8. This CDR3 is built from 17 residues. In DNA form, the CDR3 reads TGTGCCAGTAGTGACGGACTAGCGGCCCCATCCTACAATGAGCAGTTCTTC. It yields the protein CASSDGLAAPSYNEQFF.

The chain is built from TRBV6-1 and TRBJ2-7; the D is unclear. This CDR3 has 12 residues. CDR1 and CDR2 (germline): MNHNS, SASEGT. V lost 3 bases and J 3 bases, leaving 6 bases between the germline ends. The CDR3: CASSDLGYEQYF. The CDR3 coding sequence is TGTGCCAGCAGTGACTTGGGCTACGAGCAGTACTTC.

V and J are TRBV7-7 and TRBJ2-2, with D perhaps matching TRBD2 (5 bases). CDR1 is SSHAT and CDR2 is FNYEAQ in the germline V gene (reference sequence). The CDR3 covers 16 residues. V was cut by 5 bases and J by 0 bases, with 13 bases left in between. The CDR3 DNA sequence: TGTGCCAGCAGCCCCGGACTCATTTCGAACACCGGGGAGCTGTTTTTT. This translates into CASSPGLISNTGELFF.

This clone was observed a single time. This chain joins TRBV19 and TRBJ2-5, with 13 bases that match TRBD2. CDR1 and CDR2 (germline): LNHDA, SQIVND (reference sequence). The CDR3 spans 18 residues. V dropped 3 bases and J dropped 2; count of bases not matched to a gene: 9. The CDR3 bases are TGTGCCAGTAGTATCGGACTAGCGGGGGAACTACCTCAAGAGACCCAGTACTTC. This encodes CASSIGLAGELPQETQYF.

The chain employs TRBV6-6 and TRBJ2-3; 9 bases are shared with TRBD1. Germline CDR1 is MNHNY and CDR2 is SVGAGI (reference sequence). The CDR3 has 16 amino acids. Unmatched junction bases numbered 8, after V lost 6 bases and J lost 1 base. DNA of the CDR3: TGTGCCAGCAGCCCAGGCCGGGACAGGGGCACAGATACGCAGTATTTT. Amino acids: CASSPGRDRGTDTQYF.